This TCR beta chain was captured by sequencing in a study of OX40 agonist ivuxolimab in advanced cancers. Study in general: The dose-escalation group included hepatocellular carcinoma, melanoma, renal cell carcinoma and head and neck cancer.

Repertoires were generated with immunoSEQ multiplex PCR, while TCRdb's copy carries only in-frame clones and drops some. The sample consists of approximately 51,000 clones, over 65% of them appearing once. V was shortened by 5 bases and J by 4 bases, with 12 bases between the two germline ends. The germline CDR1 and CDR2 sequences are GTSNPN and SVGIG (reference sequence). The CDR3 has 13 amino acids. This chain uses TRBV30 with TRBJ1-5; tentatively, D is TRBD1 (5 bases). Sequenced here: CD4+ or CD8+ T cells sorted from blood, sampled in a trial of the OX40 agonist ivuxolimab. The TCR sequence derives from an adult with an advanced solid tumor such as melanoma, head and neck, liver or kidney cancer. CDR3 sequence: CAWGVRQNQPQHF. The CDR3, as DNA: TGTGCCTGGGGGGTCAGACAGAATCAGCCCCAGCATTTT. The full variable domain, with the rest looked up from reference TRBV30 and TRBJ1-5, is SQTIHQWPATLVQPVGSPLSLECTVEGTSNPNLYWYRQAAGRGLQLLFYSVGIGQISSEVPQNLSASRPQDRQFILSSKKLLLSDSGFYLCAWGVRQNQPQHFGDGTRLSIL.